This TCR beta chain is from a study of shared clonotypes between healthy human individuals. Regarding the study as a whole: The four-donor shared clonotypes exceeded non-shared clonotypes in generation probability, with non-shared ones scoring lower. Estimated richness was generally greater in naive than memory subsets.

Details on this clone: Its antigen is undetermined.

Clones were sequenced by immunoSEQ multiplex PCR, and TCRdb holds only the in-frame ones, with some missing. Found here are approximately 1.4 million clones, under 99% of them singletons; the top ten hold around 0.45%. Unmatched junction bases numbered 12, after V lost 3 bases and J lost 6 bases. Germline lookup yields CDR1 SEHNR and CDR2 FQNEAQ (reference sequence). The CDR3 contains 17 residues. Splitting of CD4+ cells produced CD45RA+ naive and CD45RA-negative memory subsets. The rearrangement joins TRBV7-9 to TRBJ1-2; 11 nucleotides align to TRBD1. The receptor was derived from a man aged 25 to 40 in good health. Sequencing input: naive CD4+ T cells sorted from blood. The subset was: CD45RA+ positively selected. The CDR3 sequence is CASSLGTGGFTTNGYTF. The DNA of the CDR3 is TGTGCCAGCAGCTTGGGGACAGGGGGTTTCACAACTAATGGCTACACCTTC.